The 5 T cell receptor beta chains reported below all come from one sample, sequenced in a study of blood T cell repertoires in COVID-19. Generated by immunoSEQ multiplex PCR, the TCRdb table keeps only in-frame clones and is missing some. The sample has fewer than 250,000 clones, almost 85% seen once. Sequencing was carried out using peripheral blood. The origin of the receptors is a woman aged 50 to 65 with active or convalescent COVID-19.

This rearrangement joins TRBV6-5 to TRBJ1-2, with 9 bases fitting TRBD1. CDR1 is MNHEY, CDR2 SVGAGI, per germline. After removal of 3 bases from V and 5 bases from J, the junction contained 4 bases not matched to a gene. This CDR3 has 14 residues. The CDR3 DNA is TGTGCCAGCAGTTATACAGGGGGCGGGTATGGCTACACCTTC. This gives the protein CASSYTGGGYGYTF.

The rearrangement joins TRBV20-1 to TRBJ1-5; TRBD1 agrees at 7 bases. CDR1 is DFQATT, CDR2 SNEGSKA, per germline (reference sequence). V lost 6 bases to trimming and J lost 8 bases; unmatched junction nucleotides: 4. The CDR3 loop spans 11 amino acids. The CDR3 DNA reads TGCAGTGCGAATCAGGGGGAGCCCCAGCATTTT. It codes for CSANQGEPQHF.

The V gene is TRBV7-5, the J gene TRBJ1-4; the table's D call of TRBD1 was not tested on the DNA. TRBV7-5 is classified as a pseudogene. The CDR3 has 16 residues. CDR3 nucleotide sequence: TGTGTCAGAAGCTTGATGGGGACAGGGTTGGATGAAAAACTGTTTTTT. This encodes CVRSLMGTGLDEKLFF.

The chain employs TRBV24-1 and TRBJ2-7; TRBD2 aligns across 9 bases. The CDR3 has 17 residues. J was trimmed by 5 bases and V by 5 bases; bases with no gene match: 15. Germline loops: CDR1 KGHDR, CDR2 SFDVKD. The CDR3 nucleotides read TGTGCCACCAGTGGTAAACCGACTAGCGGAGAAAAGAACGAGCAGTACTTC. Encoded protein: CATSGKPTSGEKNEQYF.

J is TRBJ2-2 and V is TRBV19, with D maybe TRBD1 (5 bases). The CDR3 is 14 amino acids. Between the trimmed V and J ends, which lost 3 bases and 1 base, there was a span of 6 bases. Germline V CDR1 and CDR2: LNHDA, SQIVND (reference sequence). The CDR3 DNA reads TGTGCCAGTAGTATCACAGGGAACACCGGGGAGCTGTTTTTT. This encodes CASSITGNTGELFF.